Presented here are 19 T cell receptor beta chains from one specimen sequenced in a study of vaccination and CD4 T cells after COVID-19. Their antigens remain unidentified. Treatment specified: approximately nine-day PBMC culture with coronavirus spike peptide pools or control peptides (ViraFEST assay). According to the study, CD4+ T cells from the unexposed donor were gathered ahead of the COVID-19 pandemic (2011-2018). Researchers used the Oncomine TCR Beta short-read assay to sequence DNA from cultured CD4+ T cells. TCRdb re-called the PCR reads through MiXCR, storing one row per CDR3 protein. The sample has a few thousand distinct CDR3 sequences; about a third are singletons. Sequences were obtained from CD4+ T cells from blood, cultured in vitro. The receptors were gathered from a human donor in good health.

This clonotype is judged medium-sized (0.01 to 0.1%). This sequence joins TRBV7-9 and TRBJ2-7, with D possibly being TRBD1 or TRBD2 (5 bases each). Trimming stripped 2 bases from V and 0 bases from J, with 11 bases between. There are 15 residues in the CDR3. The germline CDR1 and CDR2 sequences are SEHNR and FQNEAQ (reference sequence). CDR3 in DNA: TGTGCCAGCAGCTTAAGGGACGGAGCCTCCTACGAGCAGTACTTC. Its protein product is CASSLRDGASYEQYF.

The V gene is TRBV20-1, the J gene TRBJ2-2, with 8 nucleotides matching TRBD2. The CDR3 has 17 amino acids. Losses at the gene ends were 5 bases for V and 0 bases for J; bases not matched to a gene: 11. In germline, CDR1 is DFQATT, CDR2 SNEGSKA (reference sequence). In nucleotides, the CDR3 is TGCAGTGCTCCTAAAACGAGTAGCGGGGCGAACACCGGGGAGCTGTTTTTT. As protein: CSAPKTSSGANTGELFF.

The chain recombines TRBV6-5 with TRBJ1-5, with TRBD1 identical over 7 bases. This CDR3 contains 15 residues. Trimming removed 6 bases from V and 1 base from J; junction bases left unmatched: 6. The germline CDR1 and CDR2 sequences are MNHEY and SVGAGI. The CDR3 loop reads CASSYRGSSNQPQHF. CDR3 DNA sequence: TGTGCCAGCAGCTACAGGGGCTCCAGCAATCAGCCCCAGCATTTT.

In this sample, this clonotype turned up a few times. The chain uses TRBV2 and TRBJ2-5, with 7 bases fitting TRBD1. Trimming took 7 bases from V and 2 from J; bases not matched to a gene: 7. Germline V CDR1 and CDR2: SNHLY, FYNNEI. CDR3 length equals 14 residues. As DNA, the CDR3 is TGTGCCAGCATCCGGGACAGCAATCAAGAGACCCAGTACTTC. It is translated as CASIRDSNQETQYF.

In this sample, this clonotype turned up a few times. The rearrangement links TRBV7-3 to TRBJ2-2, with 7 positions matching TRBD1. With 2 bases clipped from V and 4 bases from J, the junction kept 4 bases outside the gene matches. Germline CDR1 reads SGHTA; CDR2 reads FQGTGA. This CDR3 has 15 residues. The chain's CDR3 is CASSLLTGVTGELFF. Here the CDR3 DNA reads TGTGCCAGCAGCTTACTTACAGGGGTCACCGGGGAGCTGTTTTTT.

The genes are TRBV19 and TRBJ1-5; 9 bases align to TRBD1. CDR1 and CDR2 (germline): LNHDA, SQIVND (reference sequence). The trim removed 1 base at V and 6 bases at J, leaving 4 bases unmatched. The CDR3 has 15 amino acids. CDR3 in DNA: TGTGCCAGTAGTATAGGGGGGACAGGGAGTCAGCCCCAGCATTTT. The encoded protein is CASSIGGTGSQPQHF. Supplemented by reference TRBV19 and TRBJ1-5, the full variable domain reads DGGITQSPKYLFRKEGQNVTLSCEQNLNHDAMYWYRQDPGQGLRLIYYSQIVNDFQKGDIAEGYSVSREKKESFPLTVTSAQKNPTAFYLCASSIGGTGSQPQHFGDGTRLSIL.

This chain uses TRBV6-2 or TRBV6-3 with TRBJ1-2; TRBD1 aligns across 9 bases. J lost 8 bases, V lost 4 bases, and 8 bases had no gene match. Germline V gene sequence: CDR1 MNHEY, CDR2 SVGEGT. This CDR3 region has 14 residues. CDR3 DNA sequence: TGTGCCAGCAGTTCCCTTACAGGGGGCGGAGGCTACACCTTC. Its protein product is CASSSLTGGGGYTF.

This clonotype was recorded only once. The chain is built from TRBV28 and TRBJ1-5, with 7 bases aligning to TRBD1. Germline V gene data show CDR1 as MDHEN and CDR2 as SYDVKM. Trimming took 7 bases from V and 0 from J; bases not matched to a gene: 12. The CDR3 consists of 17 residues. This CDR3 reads CASIRQGPRGSNQPQHF. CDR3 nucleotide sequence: TGTGCCAGCATTAGACAGGGACCTCGGGGTAGCAATCAGCCCCAGCATTTT. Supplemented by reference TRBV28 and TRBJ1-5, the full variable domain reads DVKVTQSSRYLVKRTGEKVFLECVQDMDHENMFWYRQDPGLGLRLIYFSYDVKMKEKGDIPEGYSVSREKKERFSLILESASTNQTSMYLCASIRQGPRGSNQPQHFGDGTRLSIL.

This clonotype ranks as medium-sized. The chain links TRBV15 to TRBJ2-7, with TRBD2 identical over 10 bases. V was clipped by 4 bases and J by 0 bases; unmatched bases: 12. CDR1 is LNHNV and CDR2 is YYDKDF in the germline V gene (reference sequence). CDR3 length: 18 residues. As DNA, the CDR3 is TGTGCCACCAGCACACTACCGGGACTAGCGATCAACTCCTACGAGCAGTACTTC. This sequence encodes CATSTLPGLAINSYEQYF.

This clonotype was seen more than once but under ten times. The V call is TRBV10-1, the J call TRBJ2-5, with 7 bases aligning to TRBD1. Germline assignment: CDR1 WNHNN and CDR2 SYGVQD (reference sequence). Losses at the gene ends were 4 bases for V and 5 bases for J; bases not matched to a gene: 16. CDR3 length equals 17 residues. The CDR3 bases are TGCGCCAGCAGTGCAATTGCAGCAGGGACAGCATGGGAGACCCAGTACTTC. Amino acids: CASSAIAAGTAWETQYF.

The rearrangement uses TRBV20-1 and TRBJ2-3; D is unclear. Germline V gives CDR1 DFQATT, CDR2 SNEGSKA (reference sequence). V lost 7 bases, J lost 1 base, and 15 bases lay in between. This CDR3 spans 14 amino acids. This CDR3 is CSGTGGSRTDTQYF. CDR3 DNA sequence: TGCAGTGGGACGGGTGGTTCGCGCACAGATACGCAGTATTTT.

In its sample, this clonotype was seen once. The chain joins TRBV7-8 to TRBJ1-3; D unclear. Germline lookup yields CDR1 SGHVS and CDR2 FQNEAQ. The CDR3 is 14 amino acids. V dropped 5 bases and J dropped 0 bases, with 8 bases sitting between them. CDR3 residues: CASSPRISGNTIYF. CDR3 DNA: TGTGCCAGCAGCCCCAGGATCTCTGGAAACACCATATATTTT.

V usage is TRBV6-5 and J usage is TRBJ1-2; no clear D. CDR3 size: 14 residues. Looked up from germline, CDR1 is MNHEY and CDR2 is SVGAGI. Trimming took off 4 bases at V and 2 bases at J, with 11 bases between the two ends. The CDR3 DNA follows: TGTGCCAGCAGTTCCCAAATGGGAAACTATGGCTACACCTTC. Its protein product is CASSSQMGNYGYTF.

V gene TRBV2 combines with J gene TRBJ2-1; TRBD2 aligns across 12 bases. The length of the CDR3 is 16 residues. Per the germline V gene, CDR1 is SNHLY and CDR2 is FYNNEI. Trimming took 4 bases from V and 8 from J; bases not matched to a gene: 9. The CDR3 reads CASSGSSGGAFDEQFF. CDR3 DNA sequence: TGTGCCAGCAGTGGTTCTAGCGGGGGGGCTTTCGATGAGCAGTTCTTC.

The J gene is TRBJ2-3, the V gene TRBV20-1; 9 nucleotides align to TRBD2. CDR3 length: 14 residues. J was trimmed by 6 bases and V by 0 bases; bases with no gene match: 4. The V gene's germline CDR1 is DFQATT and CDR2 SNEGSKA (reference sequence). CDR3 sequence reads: CSARDGGGADTQYF. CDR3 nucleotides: TGCAGTGCTAGAGATGGCGGGGGGGCCGATACGCAGTATTTT.

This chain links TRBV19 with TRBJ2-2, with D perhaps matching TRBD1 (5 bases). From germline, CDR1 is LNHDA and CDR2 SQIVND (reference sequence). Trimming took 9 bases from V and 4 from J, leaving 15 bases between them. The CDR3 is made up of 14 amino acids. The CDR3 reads CARIGEVGTGELFF. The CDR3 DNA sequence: TGTGCCAGGATAGGGGAAGTCGGCACCGGGGAGCTGTTTTTT.

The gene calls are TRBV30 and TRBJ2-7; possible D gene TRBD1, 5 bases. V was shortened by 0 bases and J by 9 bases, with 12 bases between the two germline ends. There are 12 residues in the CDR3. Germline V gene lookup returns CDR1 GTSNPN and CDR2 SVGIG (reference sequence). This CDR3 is CAWSVTGARQYF. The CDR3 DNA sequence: TGTGCCTGGAGTGTCACTGGGGCGCGGCAGTACTTC.

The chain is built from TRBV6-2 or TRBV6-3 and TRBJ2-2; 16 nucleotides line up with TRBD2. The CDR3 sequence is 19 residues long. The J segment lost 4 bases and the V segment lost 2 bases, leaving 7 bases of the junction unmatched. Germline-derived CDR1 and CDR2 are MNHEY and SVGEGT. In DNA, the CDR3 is TGTGCCAGCAGTTACCCGGGACTAGCGGGAGGGCGGAGCACCGGGGAGCTGTTTTTT. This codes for CASSYPGLAGGRSTGELFF.

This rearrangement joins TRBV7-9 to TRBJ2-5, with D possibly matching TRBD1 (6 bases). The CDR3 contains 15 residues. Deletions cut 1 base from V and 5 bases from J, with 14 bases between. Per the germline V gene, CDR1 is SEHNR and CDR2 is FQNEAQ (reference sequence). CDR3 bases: TGTGCCAGCAGCTTAGACCACAGGGTGCGGGAGACCCAGTACTTC. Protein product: CASSLDHRVRETQYF. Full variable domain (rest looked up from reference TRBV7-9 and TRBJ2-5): DTGVSQNPRHKITKRGQNVTFRCDPISEHNRLYWYRQTLGQGPEFLTYFQNEAQLEKSRLLSDRFSAERPKGSFSTLEIQRTEQGDSAMYLCASSLDHRVRETQYFGPGTRLLVL.